This T cell receptor beta chain was sequenced for a study of blood T cell repertoires in COVID-19. In the original workflow: Counts of nucleated cells, estimated from reference gene primer amplification, were obtained. Generated by immunoSEQ multiplex PCR, the TCRdb table keeps only in-frame clones and is missing some. V, J and clone size are those of that table, while D and trimming were read from the DNA. The sample has roughly 150,000 clones, around 80% seen once. The germline V and J ends were trimmed by 4 bases and 4 bases, with 10 bases remaining between them. This CDR3 spans 13 amino acids. Germline V lookup: CDR1 SGHRS, CDR2 YFSETQ. Participant-given clinical history determined each cohort assignment.

The source material was PBMCs or T cells enriched from blood (not recorded which). The genes are TRBV5-1 and TRBJ2-3, with D possibly matching TRBD1 (5 bases). This clonotype was obtained from a man in his forties who had recovered from COVID-19. CDR3 coding DNA: TGCGCCAGCAGCCCAGGGTCCCCAGATACGCAGTATTTT. The encoded protein is CASSPGSPDTQYF.